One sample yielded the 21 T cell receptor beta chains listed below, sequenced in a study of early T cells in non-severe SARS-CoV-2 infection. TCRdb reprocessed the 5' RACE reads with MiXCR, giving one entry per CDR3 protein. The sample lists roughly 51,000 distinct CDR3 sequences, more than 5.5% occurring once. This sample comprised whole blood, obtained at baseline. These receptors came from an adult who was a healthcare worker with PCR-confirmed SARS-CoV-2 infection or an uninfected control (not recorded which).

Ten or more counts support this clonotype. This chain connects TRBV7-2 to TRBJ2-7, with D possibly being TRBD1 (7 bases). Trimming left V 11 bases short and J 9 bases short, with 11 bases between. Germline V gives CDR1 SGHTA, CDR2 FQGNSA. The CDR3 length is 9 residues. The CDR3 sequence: CAQGGGQYF. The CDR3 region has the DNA TGTGCCCAGGGGGGCGGGCAGTACTTC.

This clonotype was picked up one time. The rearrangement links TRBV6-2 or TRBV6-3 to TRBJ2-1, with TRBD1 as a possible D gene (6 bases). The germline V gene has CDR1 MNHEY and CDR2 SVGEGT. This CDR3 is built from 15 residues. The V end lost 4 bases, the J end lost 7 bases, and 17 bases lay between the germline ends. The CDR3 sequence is CASSSPQGERNEQFF. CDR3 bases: TGTGCCAGCAGTTCACCACAGGGTGAAAGGAATGAGCAGTTCTTC.

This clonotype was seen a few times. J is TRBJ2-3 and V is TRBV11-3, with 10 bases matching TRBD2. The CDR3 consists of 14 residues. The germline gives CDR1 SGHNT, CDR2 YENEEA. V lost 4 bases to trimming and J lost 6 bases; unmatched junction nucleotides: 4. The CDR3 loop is CASSSLAGSDTQYF. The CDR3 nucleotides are TGTGCCAGCAGCTCACTAGCGGGGAGTGATACGCAGTATTTT.

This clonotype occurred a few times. This CDR3 is CASSALWTGSYNEQFF. For the CDR3, the DNA is TGTGCCAGCAGCGCGCTATGGACCGGGTCCTACAATGAGCAGTTCTTC. The chain is built from TRBV5-6 and TRBJ2-1; D is unclear. Germline-derived CDR1 and CDR2 are SGHDT and YYEEEE. Trimming took 4 bases from V and 1 from J, leaving 15 bases between them. This CDR3 region has 16 residues.

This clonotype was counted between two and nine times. The CDR3 coding sequence is TGTGCCAGCAGTGACCGGGGAGGGGAGGAAACTAATGAAAAACTGTTTTTT. Translated, it gives CASSDRGGEETNEKLFF. V usage is TRBV6-1 and J usage is TRBJ1-4; maybe TRBD1 (5 bases). Germline assignment: CDR1 MNHNS and CDR2 SASEGT. V lost 3 bases and J lost 1, with 15 bases in between. The CDR3 runs to 17 residues.

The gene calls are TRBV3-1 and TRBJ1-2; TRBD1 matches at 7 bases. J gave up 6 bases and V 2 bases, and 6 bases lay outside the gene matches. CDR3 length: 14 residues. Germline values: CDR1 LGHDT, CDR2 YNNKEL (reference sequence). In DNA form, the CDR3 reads TGTGCCAGCAGCCAAAAGACAGGGTTTAATGGCTACACCTTC. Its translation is CASSQKTGFNGYTF.

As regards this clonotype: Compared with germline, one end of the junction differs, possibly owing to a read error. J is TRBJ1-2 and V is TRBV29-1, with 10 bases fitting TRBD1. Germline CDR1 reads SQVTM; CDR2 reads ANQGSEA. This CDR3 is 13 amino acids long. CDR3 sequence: CSVEGQGHPSLVF. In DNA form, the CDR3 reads TGCAGCGTTGAGGGACAGGGGCACCCCTCTCTCGTCTTC.

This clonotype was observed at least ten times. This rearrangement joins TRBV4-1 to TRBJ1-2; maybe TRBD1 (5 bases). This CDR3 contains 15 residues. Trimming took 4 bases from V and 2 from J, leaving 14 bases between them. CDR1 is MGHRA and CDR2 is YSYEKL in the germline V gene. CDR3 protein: CASSLHLWGNYGYTF. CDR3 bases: TGCGCCAGCAGCCTCCACCTTTGGGGGAACTATGGCTACACCTTC.

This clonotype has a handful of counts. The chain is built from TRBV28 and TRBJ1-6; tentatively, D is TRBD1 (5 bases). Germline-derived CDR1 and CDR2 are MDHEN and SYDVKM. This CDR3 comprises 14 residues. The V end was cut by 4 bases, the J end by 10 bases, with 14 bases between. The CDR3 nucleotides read TGTGCCAGCAGTTCCCCCGGAGGGGTCTCACCCCTCCACTTT. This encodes CASSSPGGVSPLHF.

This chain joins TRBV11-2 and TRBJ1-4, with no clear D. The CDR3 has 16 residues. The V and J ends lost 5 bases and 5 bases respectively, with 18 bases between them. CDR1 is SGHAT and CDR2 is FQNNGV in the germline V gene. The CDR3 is CASSALGNPGNEKLFF. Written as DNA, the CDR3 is TGTGCCAGCAGCGCACTAGGGAACCCCGGGAATGAAAAACTGTTTTTT.

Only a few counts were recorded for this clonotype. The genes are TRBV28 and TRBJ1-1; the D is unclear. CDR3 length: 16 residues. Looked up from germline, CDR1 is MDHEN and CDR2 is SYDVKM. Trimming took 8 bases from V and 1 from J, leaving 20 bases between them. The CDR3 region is CASHRARDFRNTEAFF. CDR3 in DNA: TGTGCCAGCCACCGGGCCCGAGATTTTCGGAACACTGAAGCTTTCTTT.

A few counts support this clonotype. The DNA for the CDR3 is TGTGCCAGCAGTCCGGGACAGGGGCCAGATACGCAGTATTTT. The encoded protein is CASSPGQGPDTQYF. The chain combines TRBV12-3 or TRBV12-4 with TRBJ2-3, with 10 bases matching TRBD1. The length of the CDR3 is 14 residues. The V segment lost 5 bases and the J segment 4 bases; nucleotides outside the gene matches: 3.

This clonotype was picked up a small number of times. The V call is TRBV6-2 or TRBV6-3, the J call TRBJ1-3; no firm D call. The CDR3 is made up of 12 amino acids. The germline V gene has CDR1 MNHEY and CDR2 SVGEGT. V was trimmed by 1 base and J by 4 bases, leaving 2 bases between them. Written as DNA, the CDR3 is TGTGCCAGCAGTTACTACGGAAACACCATATATTTT. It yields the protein CASSYYGNTIYF.

Here the CDR3 DNA reads TGTGCCAGCAGCTCACGGACATGGACCTCTGGAAACACCATATATTTT. The encoded protein is CASSSRTWTSGNTIYF. The J gene is TRBJ1-3, the V gene TRBV7-2; a weak D match, TRBD1 (5 bases). Germline V gene sequence: CDR1 SGHTA, CDR2 FQGNSA. V was clipped by 4 bases and J by 0 bases, with 13 bases between them. This CDR3 contains 16 residues. Variable domain in full (rest from reference TRBV7-2 and TRBJ1-3): GAGVSQSPSNKVTEKGKDVELRCDPISGHTALYWYRQSLGQGLEFLIYFQGNSAPDKSGLPSDRFSAERTGGSVSTLTIQRTQQEDSAVYLCASSSRTWTSGNTIYFGEGSWLTVV.

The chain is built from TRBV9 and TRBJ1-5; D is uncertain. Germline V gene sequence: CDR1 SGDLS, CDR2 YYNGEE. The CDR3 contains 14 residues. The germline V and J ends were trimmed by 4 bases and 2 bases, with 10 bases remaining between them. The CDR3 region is CASSFEEGNQPQHF. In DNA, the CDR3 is TGTGCCAGCAGCTTCGAGGAGGGCAATCAGCCCCAGCATTTT.

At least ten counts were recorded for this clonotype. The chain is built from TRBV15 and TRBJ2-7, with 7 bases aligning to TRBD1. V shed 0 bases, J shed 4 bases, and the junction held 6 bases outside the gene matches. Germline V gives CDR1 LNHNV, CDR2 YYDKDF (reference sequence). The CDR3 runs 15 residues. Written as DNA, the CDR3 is TGTGCCACCAGCAGAGATTTGGGACAGACTTACGAGCAGTACTTC. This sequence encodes CATSRDLGQTYEQYF.

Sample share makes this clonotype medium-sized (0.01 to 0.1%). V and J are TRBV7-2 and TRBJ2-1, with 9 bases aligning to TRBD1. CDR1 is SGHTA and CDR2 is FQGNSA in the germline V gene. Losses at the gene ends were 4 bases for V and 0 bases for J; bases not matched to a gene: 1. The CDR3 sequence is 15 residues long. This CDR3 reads CASSWGQGSYNEQFF. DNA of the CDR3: TGTGCCAGCAGCTGGGGACAGGGCTCCTACAATGAGCAGTTCTTC.

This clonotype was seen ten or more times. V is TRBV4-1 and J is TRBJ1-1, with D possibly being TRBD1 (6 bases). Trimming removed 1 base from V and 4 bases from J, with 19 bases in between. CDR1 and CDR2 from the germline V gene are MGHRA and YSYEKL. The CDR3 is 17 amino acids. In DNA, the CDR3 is TGCGCCAGCAGCCAAGTAGCCCAGGGGCCTAGGGGCACTGAAGCTTTCTTT. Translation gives CASSQVAQGPRGTEAFF.

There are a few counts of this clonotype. CDR3 amino acids: CASSSDAETGKEQYF. The CDR3 coding sequence is TGTGCCAGCAGCTCCGACGCTGAGACGGGCAAAGAGCAGTACTTC. The rearrangement joins TRBV7-9 to TRBJ2-7; no clear D. CDR3 length: 15 amino acids. Germline CDR1 and CDR2: SEHNR and FQNEAQ (reference sequence). Trimming cost V 4 bases and J 7 bases, with 20 bases left between them.

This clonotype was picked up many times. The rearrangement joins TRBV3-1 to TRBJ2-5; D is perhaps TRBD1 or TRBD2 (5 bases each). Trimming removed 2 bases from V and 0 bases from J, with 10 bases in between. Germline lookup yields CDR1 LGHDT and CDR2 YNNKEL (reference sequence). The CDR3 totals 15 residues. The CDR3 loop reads CASSQSGTYQETQYF. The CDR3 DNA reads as TGTGCCAGCAGCCAATCCGGGACCTACCAAGAGACCCAGTACTTC.

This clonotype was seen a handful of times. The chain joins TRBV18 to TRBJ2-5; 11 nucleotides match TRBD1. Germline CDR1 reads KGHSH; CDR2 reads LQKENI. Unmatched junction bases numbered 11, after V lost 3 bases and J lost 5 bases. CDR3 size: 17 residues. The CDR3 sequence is CASSPRGQGAVGETQYF. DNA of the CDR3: TGTGCCAGCTCACCCCGAGGACAGGGGGCGGTCGGGGAGACCCAGTACTTC.